Given below is one T cell receptor (beta chain) in context. This sample is drawn from a study of blood T cell repertoires in COVID-19. Study as a whole: Collection of acute and convalescent COVID-19 samples took place in the United States, Italy and Spain.

TCRdb's table, derived via immunoSEQ multiplex PCR, lists solely in-frame clones and lacks some. The sample consists of a few hundred thousand clones, around 85% of them appearing once. Trimming took off 4 bases at V and 5 bases at J, with 16 bases between the two ends. CDR1 is KGHDR and CDR2 is SFDVKD in the germline V gene. The CDR3 extends over 15 amino acids. Sequencing used PBMCs or T cells enriched from blood (not recorded which). This receptor was obtained from a man aged 25-45 years who had recovered from COVID-19. The chain recombines TRBV24-1 with TRBJ2-5; D possibly corresponds to TRBD2 (5 bases). The CDR3 here is CATSDPLGGRETQYF. For the CDR3, the DNA is TGTGCCACCAGTGACCCCCTAGGAGGAAGGGAGACCCAGTACTTC.